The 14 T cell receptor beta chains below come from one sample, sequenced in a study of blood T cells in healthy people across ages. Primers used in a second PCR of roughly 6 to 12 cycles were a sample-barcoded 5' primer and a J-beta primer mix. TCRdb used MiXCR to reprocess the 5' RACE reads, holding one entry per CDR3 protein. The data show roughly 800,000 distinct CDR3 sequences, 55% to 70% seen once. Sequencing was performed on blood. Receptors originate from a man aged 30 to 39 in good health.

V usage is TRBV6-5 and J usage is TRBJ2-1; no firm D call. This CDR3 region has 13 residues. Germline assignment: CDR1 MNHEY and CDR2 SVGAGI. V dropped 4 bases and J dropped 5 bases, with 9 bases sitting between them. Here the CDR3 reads CASSSDLDNEQFF. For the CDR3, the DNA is TGTGCCAGCAGTTCCGATCTGGACAATGAGCAGTTCTTC.

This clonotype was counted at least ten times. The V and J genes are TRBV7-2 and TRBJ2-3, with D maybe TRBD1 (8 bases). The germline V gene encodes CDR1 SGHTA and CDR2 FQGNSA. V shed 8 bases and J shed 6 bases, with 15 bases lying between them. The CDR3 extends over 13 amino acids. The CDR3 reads CASEQGGRDTQYF. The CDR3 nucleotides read TGTGCCAGCGAACAGGGGGGGCGTGATACGCAGTATTTT.

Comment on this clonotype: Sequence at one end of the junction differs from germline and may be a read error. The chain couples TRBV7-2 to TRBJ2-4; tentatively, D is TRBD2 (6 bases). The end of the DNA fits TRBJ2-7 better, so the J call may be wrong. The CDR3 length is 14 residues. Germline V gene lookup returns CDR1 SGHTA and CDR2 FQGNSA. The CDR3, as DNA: TGTGCCTGCAGCTTAACTAGCCCACGGAACGAGCAGTACTTC. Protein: CACSLTSPRNEQYF.

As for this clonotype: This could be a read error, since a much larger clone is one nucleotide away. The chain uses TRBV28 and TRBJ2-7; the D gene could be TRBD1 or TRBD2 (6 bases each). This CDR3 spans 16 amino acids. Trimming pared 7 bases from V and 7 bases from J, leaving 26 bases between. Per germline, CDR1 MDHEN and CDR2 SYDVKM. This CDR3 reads CASKGPDRGVRSEQYF. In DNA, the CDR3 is TGTGCCAGCAAGGGTCCAGATAGGGGGGTTAGAAGTGAGCAGTACTTC. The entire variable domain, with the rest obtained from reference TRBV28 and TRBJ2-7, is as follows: DVKVTQSSRYLVKRTGEKVFLECVQDMDHENMFWYRQDPGLGLRLIYFSYDVKMKEKGDIPEGYSVSREKKERFSLILESASTNQTSMYLCASKGPDRGVRSEQYFGPGTRLTVT.

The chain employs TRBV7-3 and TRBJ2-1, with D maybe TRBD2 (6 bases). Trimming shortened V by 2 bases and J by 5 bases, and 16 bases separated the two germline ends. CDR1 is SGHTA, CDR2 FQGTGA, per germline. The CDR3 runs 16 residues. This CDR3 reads CASSLGPGDLNNEQFF. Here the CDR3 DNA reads TGTGCCAGCAGCTTAGGGCCTGGGGACTTAAACAATGAGCAGTTCTTC. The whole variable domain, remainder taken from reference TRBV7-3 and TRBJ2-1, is GAGVSQTPSNKVTEKGKYVELRCDPISGHTALYWYRQSLGQGPEFLIYFQGTGAADDSGLPNDRFFAVRPEGSVSTLKIQRTERGDSAVYLCASSLGPGDLNNEQFFGPGTRLTVL.

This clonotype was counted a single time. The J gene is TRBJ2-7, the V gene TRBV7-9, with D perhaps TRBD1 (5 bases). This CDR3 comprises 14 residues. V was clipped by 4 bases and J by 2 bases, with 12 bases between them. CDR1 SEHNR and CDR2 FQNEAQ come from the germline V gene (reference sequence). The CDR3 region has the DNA TGTGCCAGCAGCTCAGGGTCCTCGCCCTACGAGCAGTACTTC. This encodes CASSSGSSPYEQYF.

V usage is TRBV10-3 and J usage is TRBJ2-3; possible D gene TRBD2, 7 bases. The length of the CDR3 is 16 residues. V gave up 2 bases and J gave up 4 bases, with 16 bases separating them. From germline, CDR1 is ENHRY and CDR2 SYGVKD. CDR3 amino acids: CAISELPGGQADTQYF. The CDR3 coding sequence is TGTGCCATCAGTGAGCTCCCCGGGGGGCAGGCAGATACGCAGTATTTT.

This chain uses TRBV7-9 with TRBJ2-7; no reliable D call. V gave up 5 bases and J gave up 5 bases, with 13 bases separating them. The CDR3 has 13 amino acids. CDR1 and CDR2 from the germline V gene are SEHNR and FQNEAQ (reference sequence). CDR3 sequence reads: CASSASGVHEQYF. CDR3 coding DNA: TGTGCCAGCAGCGCTTCTGGGGTCCACGAGCAGTACTTC. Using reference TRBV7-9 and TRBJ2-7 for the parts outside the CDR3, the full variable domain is DTGVSQNPRHKITKRGQNVTFRCDPISEHNRLYWYRQTLGQGPEFLTYFQNEAQLEKSRLLSDRFSAERPKGSFSTLEIQRTEQGDSAMYLCASSASGVHEQYFGPGTRLTVT.

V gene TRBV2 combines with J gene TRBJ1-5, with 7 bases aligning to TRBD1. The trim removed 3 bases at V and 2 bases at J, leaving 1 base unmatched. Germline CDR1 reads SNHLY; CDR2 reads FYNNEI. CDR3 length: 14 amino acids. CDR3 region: CASSEGTGNQPQHF. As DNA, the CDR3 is TGTGCCAGCAGTGAGGGGACAGGCAATCAGCCCCAGCATTTT.

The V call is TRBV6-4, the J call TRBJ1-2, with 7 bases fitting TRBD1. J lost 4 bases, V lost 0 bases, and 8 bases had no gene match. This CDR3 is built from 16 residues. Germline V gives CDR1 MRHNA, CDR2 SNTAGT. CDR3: CASSDSKDGQVYGYTF. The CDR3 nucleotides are TGTGCCAGCAGTGACTCGAAGGACGGACAGGTCTATGGCTACACCTTC.

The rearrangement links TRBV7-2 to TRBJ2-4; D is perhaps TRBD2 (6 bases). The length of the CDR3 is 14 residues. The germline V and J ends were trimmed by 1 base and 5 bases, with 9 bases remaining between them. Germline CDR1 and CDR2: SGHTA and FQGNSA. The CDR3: CASSLVAAQNIQYF. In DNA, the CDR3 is TGTGCCAGCAGCTTAGTAGCGGCCCAAAACATTCAGTACTTC.

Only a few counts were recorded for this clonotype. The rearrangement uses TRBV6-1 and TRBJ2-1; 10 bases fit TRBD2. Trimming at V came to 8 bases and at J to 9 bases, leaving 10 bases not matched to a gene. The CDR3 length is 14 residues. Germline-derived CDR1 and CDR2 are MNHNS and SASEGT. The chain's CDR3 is CASQPGLAISEQFF. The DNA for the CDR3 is TGTGCCAGCCAGCCGGGACTAGCGATCAGTGAGCAGTTCTTC.

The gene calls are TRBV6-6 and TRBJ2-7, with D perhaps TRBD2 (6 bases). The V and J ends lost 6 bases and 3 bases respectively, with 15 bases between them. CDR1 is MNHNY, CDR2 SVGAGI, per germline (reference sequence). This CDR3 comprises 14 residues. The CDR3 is CASRTLATNYEQYF. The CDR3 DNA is TGTGCCAGCAGAACCCTAGCGACCAACTACGAGCAGTACTTC.

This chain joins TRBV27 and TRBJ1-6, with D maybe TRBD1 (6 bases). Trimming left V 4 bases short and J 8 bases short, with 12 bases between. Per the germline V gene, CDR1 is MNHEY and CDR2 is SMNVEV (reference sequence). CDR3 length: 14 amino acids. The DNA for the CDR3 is TGTGCCAGCAGTTGGGGGCAGGGAGATTCACCCCTCCACTTT. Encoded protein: CASSWGQGDSPLHF.